This is a list of T cell receptor beta chains from one sample in a study of cytomegalovirus exposure and HLA in healthy donors. Assay: immunoSEQ multiplex PCR; the TCRdb copy retains only in-frame clones and omits some. The table records under 150,000 clones, 75% to 85% of them present only once. The specimen was PBMCs. The receptors originated from a male donor in good health and CMV-seronegative. Both conserved end residues are part of each CDR3. Fields, in order: V gene, D gene, CDR3 protein. The D gene is left open where the match is weak.

v_gene: TRBV4-3
d_gene: TRBD1
CDR3aa: CASSQDGGQGEYGYTF

v_gene: TRBV6-1
d_gene: TRBD1
CDR3aa: CASSRTGPNYGYTF

v_gene: TRBV10-3
d_gene: TRBD1
CDR3aa: CAISAPGQGYEQYF

v_gene: TRBV7-9
d_gene: -
CDR3aa: CSSSGGGARVLYEQYF

v_gene: TRBV7-2
d_gene: -
CDR3aa: CASSLDRVQPQHF

v_gene: TRBV30
d_gene: -
CDR3aa: CAWSQGWSNQPQHF

v_gene: TRBV30
d_gene: -
CDR3aa: CAWSVLLATNEKLFF

v_gene: TRBV5-5
d_gene: TRBD1
CDR3aa: CASSLRHRGHRDEQYF

v_gene: TRBV9
d_gene: TRBD1
CDR3aa: CASSVAIQGGNTEAFF

v_gene: TRBV27
d_gene: -
CDR3aa: CASSLSRGQGNQPQHF

v_gene: TRBV27
d_gene: TRBD1
CDR3aa: CASSPPSRDRGTEYEQYF

v_gene: TRBV2
d_gene: TRBD2
CDR3aa: CASAAGTSVYNEQFF

v_gene: TRBV5-1
d_gene: -
CDR3aa: CASSLDPGGTGNTIYF

v_gene: TRBV7-9
d_gene: -
CDR3aa: CASSSLVEPLDGYTF

v_gene: TRBV11-2
d_gene: -
CDR3aa: CASSPWRLPSYEQYF

v_gene: TRBV27
d_gene: -
CDR3aa: CASSFWQGGTYNEQFF

v_gene: TRBV11-2
d_gene: -
CDR3aa: CASSPPGAIDPISHNEQFF

v_gene: TRBV5-6
d_gene: -
CDR3aa: CASSWARARYEQYF

v_gene: TRBV13
d_gene: TRBD1
CDR3aa: CASSGTPGQGAPNTEAFF

v_gene: TRBV7-2
d_gene: -
CDR3aa: CASSSDNEQFF

v_gene: TRBV6-5
d_gene: TRBD1
CDR3aa: CASTLGTGYPYEQYF

v_gene: TRBV14
d_gene: -
CDR3aa: CATAVDNEQFF

v_gene: TRBV4-3
d_gene: -
CDR3aa: CASSQARGGTGELFF

v_gene: TRBV6-1
d_gene: -
CDR3aa: CASSENGDYNEQFF

v_gene: TRBV11-2
d_gene: -
CDR3aa: CASSSLGQISYEQYF

v_gene: TRBV7-8
d_gene: -
CDR3aa: CASSPLRREPDTQYF

v_gene: TRBV6-5
d_gene: -
CDR3aa: CASSFLSRGADSPLHF